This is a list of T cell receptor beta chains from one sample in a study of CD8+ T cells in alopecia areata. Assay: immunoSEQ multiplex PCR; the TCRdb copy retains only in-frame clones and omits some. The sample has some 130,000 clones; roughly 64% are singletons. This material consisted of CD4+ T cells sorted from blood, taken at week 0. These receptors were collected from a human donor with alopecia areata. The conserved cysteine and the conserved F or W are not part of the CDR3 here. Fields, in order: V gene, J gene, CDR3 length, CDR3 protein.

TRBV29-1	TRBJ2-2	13	SVDWGTISTGELF
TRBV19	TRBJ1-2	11	ASSFKTNYGYT
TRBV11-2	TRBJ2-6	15	ASSFAQFGAGANVLT
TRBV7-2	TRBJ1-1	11	ASSLELNTEAF
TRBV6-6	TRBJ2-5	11	ASSAPGGETQY
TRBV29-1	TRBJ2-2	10	SVDREDGELF
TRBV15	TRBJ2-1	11	ATSRAPTIEQF
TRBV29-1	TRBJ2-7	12	SVIGTGSSYEQY
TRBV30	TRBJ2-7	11	AWSPLGISEQY
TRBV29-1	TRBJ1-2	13	SVGGLGLANYGYT